The 18 T cell receptor beta chains below were found in one sample sequenced in a study of blood T cell repertoires in COVID-19. Using immunoSEQ multiplex PCR, the repertoire was profiled, and TCRdb retains in-frame clones only, with some absent. The table shows about 180,000 clones, with approximately 80% occurring only once. Sequencing used PBMCs or T cells enriched from blood (not recorded which). The receptors shown here come from a man aged 60 to 75 who had been exposed to COVID-19.

The rearrangement uses TRBV21-1 and TRBJ1-1; the D call in the table, TRBD1, was not verified against the DNA. TRBV21-1 is flagged as a pseudogene. The CDR3 spans 17 residues. In DNA form, the CDR3 reads TGTGCCAGCAGCCCCCCCTCGAAGACAGACCAGAACACTGAAGCTTTCTTT. It specifies CASSPPSKTDQNTEAFF.

This clone was detected once. V and J are TRBV9 and TRBJ2-1; 10 nucleotides align to TRBD2. Trimming cost V 7 bases and J 9 bases; bases outside gene matches: 10. CDR3 length: 14 amino acids. Germline CDR1 is SGDLS and CDR2 is YYNGEE. This CDR3 reads CASEAGLARGEQFF. The CDR3 DNA follows: TGTGCCAGCGAGGCGGGACTAGCGCGTGGTGAGCAGTTCTTC.

This CDR3 reads CASSTLEFYRDTEAFF. In DNA, the CDR3 is TGTGCCAGCAGCACCCTCGAGTTCTATCGGGACACTGAAGCTTTCTTT. This sequence joins TRBV7-9 and TRBJ1-1, with D unclear. CDR3 length: 16 amino acids. Germline CDR1 is SEHNR and CDR2 is FQNEAQ (reference sequence). V shed 5 bases and J shed 3 bases, with 19 bases lying between them. Based on the CDR3 plus reference TRBV7-9 and TRBJ1-1, the full variable domain is DTGVSQNPRHKITKRGQNVTFRCDPISEHNRLYWYRQTLGQGPEFLTYFQNEAQLEKSRLLSDRFSAERPKGSFSTLEIQRTEQGDSAMYLCASSTLEFYRDTEAFFGQGTRLTVV.

This clone appeared a single time. The gene calls are TRBV3-1 (or the pseudogene TRBV3-2) and TRBJ2-3, with D unresolved. Germline V lookup: CDR1 LGHDT, CDR2 YNNKEL (reference sequence). Trimming stripped 5 bases from V and 6 bases from J, with 12 bases between. The CDR3 loop spans 13 amino acids. CDR3 residues: CASSTLRADTQYF. The CDR3 DNA is TGTGCCAGCAGCACTTTGCGCGCGGATACGCAGTATTTT.

The rearrangement uses TRBV3-1 (or the pseudogene TRBV3-2) and TRBJ2-2; D not certain. This CDR3 comprises 14 residues. V was shortened by 0 bases and J by 1 base, with 3 bases between the two germline ends. CDR1 and CDR2 from the germline V gene are LGHDT and YNNKEL (reference sequence). The CDR3 spells CASSQDLNTGELFF. CDR3 DNA: TGTGCCAGCAGCCAAGATCTGAACACCGGGGAGCTGTTTTTT.

The genes are TRBV27 and TRBJ1-6; D is unresolved. This CDR3 comprises 17 residues. Germline CDR1 and CDR2: MNHEY and SMNVEV (reference sequence). V was trimmed by 5 bases and J by 2 bases, leaving 16 bases between them. For the CDR3, the DNA is TGTGCCAGCAGTCCAGAACCCAGATTCCCCTATAATTCACCCCTCCACTTT. Protein sequence: CASSPEPRFPYNSPLHF.

The table lists this clone with a count of one. V is TRBV5-5 and J is TRBJ1-1, with D uncertain. The germline gives CDR1 SGHKS, CDR2 YYEKEE (reference sequence). V was clipped by 5 bases and J by 5 bases, with 19 bases between them. This CDR3 is built from 15 residues. The CDR3 is CASRGSGVDWTEAFF. As DNA, the CDR3 is TGTGCCAGCAGGGGGAGTGGGGTTGATTGGACTGAAGCTTTCTTT.

V usage is TRBV23-1 and J usage is TRBJ2-5; possibly TRBD1 for D (5 bases). TRBV23-1 counts as an open reading frame of uncertain function. The V end was cut by 3 bases, the J end by 2 bases, with 10 bases between. The CDR3 length is 14 residues. The CDR3 spells CASSHGDSQETQYF. The CDR3 DNA reads as TGCGCCAGCAGTCATGGAGACAGTCAAGAGACCCAGTACTTC.

The V and J genes are TRBV6-5 and TRBJ2-7; 8 positions agree with TRBD1. Germline lookup yields CDR1 MNHEY and CDR2 SVGAGI. V lost 6 bases, J lost 6 bases, and 7 bases stayed unmatched. The CDR3 has 13 amino acids. CDR3 bases: TGTGCCAGCAGACTGTCAGGGGGCACCGAGCAGTACTTC. Translating gives CASRLSGGTEQYF.

This clone was picked up one time. Other DNA variants within this sample encode the same CDR3. CDR3 bases: TGCAGCGTACAGGGGACGTACGAGCAGTACTTC. It specifies CSVQGTYEQYF. The chain recombines TRBV29-1 with TRBJ2-7, with 7 bases identical to TRBD1. Unmatched junction bases numbered 3, after V lost 6 bases and J lost 4 bases. The CDR3 has 11 residues. CDR1 is SQVTM and CDR2 is ANQGSEA in the germline V gene.

The sample holds one count of this clone. The chain carries TRBV27 and TRBJ2-2; 7 nucleotides agree with TRBD1. CDR1 is MNHEY and CDR2 is SMNVEV in the germline V gene (reference sequence). The CDR3 is 15 residues long. Trimming took 1 base from V and 6 from J; bases not matched to a gene: 5. The CDR3 DNA follows: TGTGCCAGCAGTTTATTCGGACAGGCGGCCGGGGAGCTGTTTTTT. Encoded protein: CASSLFGQAAGELFF.

The CDR3: CASSQGFPRNEKLFF. DNA of the CDR3: TGTGCCAGCAGCCAAGGGTTTCCGCGTAATGAAAAACTGTTTTTT. The rearrangement joins TRBV3-1 (or the pseudogene TRBV3-2) to TRBJ1-4, with unresolved D. V was pared by 1 base and J by 4 bases, with 10 bases between. Per the germline V gene, CDR1 is LGHDT and CDR2 is YNNKEL (reference sequence). This CDR3 spans 15 amino acids.

The genes are TRBV11-3 and TRBJ1-6; 7 bases line up with TRBD1. Looked up from germline, CDR1 is SGHNT and CDR2 is YENEEA. V shed 4 bases and J 7 bases; nucleotides not matched to a gene: 4. This CDR3 is 14 amino acids long. The DNA of the CDR3 is TGTGCCAGCAGCTGGGGACAGATGAATTCACCCCTCCACTTT. Encoded protein: CASSWGQMNSPLHF.

The CDR3 bases are TGTGCCAGCTCACCGCTCCGGATAGAGACAGGCCGCTCTGGAAACACCATATATTTT. Its translation is CASSPLRIETGRSGNTIYF. The gene calls are TRBV18 and TRBJ1-3; maybe TRBD1 (6 bases). Germline V CDR1 and CDR2: KGHSH, LQKENI. This CDR3 is 19 amino acids long. V dropped 3 bases and J dropped 0 bases, with 21 bases sitting between them.

V and J are TRBV7-2 and TRBJ1-6; a weak D match, TRBD1 (5 bases). Between the trimmed V and J ends, which lost 3 bases and 11 bases, there was a span of 20 bases. The CDR3 is 16 residues long. Germline CDR1 and CDR2: SGHTA and FQGNSA. The CDR3 region is CASSFEGGGLGAPLHF. CDR3 nucleotides: TGTGCCAGCAGCTTCGAGGGAGGAGGGTTAGGGGCACCCCTCCACTTT.

The chain couples TRBV11-2 to TRBJ1-2; perhaps TRBD1 as D (5 bases). Germline CDR1 is SGHAT and CDR2 is FQNNGV. CDR3 size: 15 residues. Trimming left V 0 bases short and J 4 bases short, with 12 bases between. The CDR3 here is CASSLDVGLSYGYTF. CDR3 bases: TGTGCCAGCAGCTTAGATGTGGGGCTCTCCTATGGCTACACCTTC.

This chain links TRBV5-4 with TRBJ1-1, with D hard to call. Trimming removed 4 bases from V and 4 bases from J, with 14 bases in between. CDR3 length equals 14 residues. The germline CDR1 and CDR2 sequences are SGHNT and YYREEE (reference sequence). DNA for the CDR3: TGTGCCAGCAGCGGGGATAGGGCGGGCACTGAAGCTTTCTTT. This gives the protein CASSGDRAGTEAFF.

This clone was picked up one time. The chain uses TRBV5-1 and TRBJ2-3; TRBD1 aligns across 7 bases. V was clipped by 0 bases and J by 3 bases; unmatched bases: 7. CDR1 is SGHRS, CDR2 YFSETQ, per germline. This CDR3 has 16 amino acids. The CDR3 nucleotides read TGCGCCAGCAGCTTGGACCGTGGCAGGGGGACAGATACGCAGTATTTT. This gives the protein CASSLDRGRGTDTQYF.